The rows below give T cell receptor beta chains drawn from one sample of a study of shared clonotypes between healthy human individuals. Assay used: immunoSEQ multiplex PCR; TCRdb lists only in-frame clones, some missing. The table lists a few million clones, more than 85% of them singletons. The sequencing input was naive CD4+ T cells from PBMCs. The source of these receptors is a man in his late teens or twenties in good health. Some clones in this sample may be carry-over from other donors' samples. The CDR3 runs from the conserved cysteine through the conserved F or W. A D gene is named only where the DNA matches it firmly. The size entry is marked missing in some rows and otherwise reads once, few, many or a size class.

TGTGCCAGCACCACTACGACCGTTGTCAGCACAGATACGCAGTATTTT | CASTTTTVVSTDTQYF | - | TRBV2 | - | TRBJ2-3
TGTGCCAGCAGTTTTGATTCACAGGGGTACCCCTACGAGCAGTACTTC | CASSFDSQGYPYEQYF | TRBD1 | TRBV6-5 | - | TRBJ2-7
TGTGCCAGCAGCCTACTAGCGGGAGACCGTAGGCACGAGCAGTACTTC | CASSLLAGDRRHEQYF | TRBD2 | TRBV5-6 | - | TRBJ2-7
TGTGCCAGCAGCTTGGGGTTGGTAGGGGACTATGGCTACACCTTC | CASSLGLVGDYGYTF | - | TRBV5-6 | - | TRBJ1-2
TGCGCCAGCAGCCAAGAACCTAGCGGTCCCTACGAGCAGTACTTC | CASSQEPSGPYEQYF | TRBD2 | TRBV4-1 | - | TRBJ2-7
TGTGCCAGCAGTTTAAAAAGACTGGAAGCTTTCTTT | CASSLKRLEAFF | - | TRBV28 | - | TRBJ1-1
TGTGCCAGCAGTGAAGGCGTGGCAGGGCTTGAAGCTTTCTTT | CASSEGVAGLEAFF | - | TRBV25-1 | - | TRBJ1-1
TGTGCCAGCAGCGTAGCGGAAATCTCCGTAACAGGGCAGTACTTC | CASSVAEISVTGQYF | - | TRBV9 | - | TRBJ2-7
TGTGCCAGCAGCCAATCTAGTGGGTCAGGGGAGGCCTACGAGCAGTACTTC | CASSQSSGSGEAYEQYF | - | TRBV11-2 | - | TRBJ2-7
TGTGCCAGCAGCTTAGACCGGCTGAACACTGAAGCTTTCTTT | CASSLDRLNTEAFF | - | TRBV7-2 | once | TRBJ1-1
TGTGCCAGCAGCCGGGACAGCTCTGGGGCCAACGTCCTGACTTTC | CASSRDSSGANVLTF | TRBD1 | TRBV28 | - | TRBJ2-6
TGCGCCAGCGCCTCTAGCGGGGACTCAGATACGCAGTATTTT | CASASSGDSDTQYF | TRBD2 | TRBV5-1 | - | TRBJ2-3
TGTGCCAGCAGCGTAGCCGACAGGGGGTTCTACAATGAGCAGTTCTTC | CASSVADRGFYNEQFF | TRBD1 | TRBV9 | - | TRBJ2-1
TGTGCCAGCAGCTCCCAGACTAGCGGGAGTGTACAGTACTTC | CASSSQTSGSVQYF | TRBD2 | TRBV7-2 | - | TRBJ2-7
TGCAGCGTCGTCCGGGACTACTCCTACAATGAGCAGTTCTTC | CSVVRDYSYNEQFF | TRBD2 | TRBV29-1 | once | TRBJ2-1
TGTGCCAGCAGTTCCCCCCGGACAGGTAGAGTCTCTGGGGCCAACGTCCTGACTTTC | CASSSPRTGRVSGANVLTF | TRBD1 | TRBV28 | - | TRBJ2-6
TGTGCCAGCAGCCCCGGCCAGGGGAGGAACGTTGAAGCTTTCTTT | CASSPGQGRNVEAFF | - | TRBV7-8 | - | TRBJ1-1
TGTGCCAGTAGCCGATACCCGACAGGGGGAGACCTCAGCACAGATACGCAGTATTTT | CASSRYPTGGDLSTDTQYF | TRBD1 | TRBV19 | - | TRBJ2-3
TGTGCCAGCAGTCCAAGACAGGGCTACGTGAACACTGAAGCTTTCTTT | CASSPRQGYVNTEAFF | TRBD1 | TRBV27 | - | TRBJ1-1
TGTGCCAGCAGTTACAACAGGGGGACGGGAAACACCATATATTTT | CASSYNRGTGNTIYF | TRBD1 | TRBV6-5 | - | TRBJ1-3
TGTGCCAGCAGCTTGGATTTGTCAGGGGACACAGATACGCAGTATTTT | CASSLDLSGDTDTQYF | - | TRBV5-6 | - | TRBJ2-3
TGTGCCAGCAGCGCCCAGACTAGAACCAATGAGCAGTTCTTC | CASSAQTRTNEQFF | - | TRBV9 | - | TRBJ2-1